The entry below describes one TCR beta chain. Antigen: not known. The V gene end was trimmed by 3 bases and the J gene end by 0 bases; junction bases not matched to a gene: 30. CDR3 size: 24 residues. CDR1 and CDR2 (germline): MDHEN, SYDVKM. PCR was performed a second time for about 7 to 12 cycles using a sample-barcoded 5' primer and a J-beta primer mix. All cDNA molecules were each tagged by a template-switch adaptor with 12 random nucleotides. TCRdb reprocessed the 5' RACE reads via MiXCR and lists one record per CDR3 protein. The sample includes around 870,000 distinct CDR3 sequences, less than 35% of them seen just once. The sample belongs to a study of blood T cells in healthy people across ages. The study's findings and limits: A strong correlation between TCR beta diversity and naive T cell percentage was seen. There were more naive CD4+ cells and higher diversity in long-lived donors than in aged donors.

This sequence originates from an elderly woman in good health. The chain has TRBV28 and TRBJ2-7, with 9 positions matching TRBD2. Sequencing used blood. The CDR3 DNA reads TGTGCCAGCAGTTTCCGACGGACGGGTTCCCTCGGGGCGGGGGGGCCCAGGCGCTCCTACGAGCAGTACTTC. It encodes CASSFRRTGSLGAGGPRRSYEQYF.